A single sample is the source of the 21 T cell receptor gamma chains below, sequenced in a study of gamma-delta chains in newborns, infants, children. TCRdb ran CATT on the reads. Of more than 400 gamma-chain clones in the sample, 44% were seen once. The source material was blood. Receptors were obtained from a child who was a newborn, infant or young child, either healthy, febrile or measles-vaccinated (not recorded which).

This chain connects TRGV2 to TRGJ1 or TRGJ2. TCRdb is silent on the J gene; assignment here came from matching the DNA to germline. The CDR3 totals 14 residues. V gave up 0 bases and J gave up 6 bases; unmatched junction bases: 8. Germline V gene sequence: CDR1 EGSNGY, CDR2 YDSYNSKV. CDR3 DNA: TGTGCCACCTGGGACGGGCCCCACGGTTATAAGAAACTCTTT. Translated, it gives CATWDGPHGYKKLF.

This clone was picked up a small number of times. The genes are TRGV2 and TRGJP2. Here the J gene came from matching the DNA to germline, since TCRdb omits it. The junction had 7 bases not matched to a gene; V was cut back by 1 base and J by 5 bases. Per germline, CDR1 EGSNGY and CDR2 YDSYNSKV. The length of the CDR3 is 15 residues. DNA for the CDR3: TGTGCCACCTGGGACGGAGGATGCAGTGATTGGATCAAGACGTTT. Its protein is CATWDGGCSDWIKTF.

This clone was detected only once. This chain links TRGV9 with TRGJP. No J segment appears in TCRdb, so it was assigned here by matching the sequence to germline. Germline V lookup: CDR1 GITISATS, CDR2 ISYDGTV (reference sequence). V shed 2 bases, J shed 4 bases, and the junction held 2 bases outside the gene matches. The CDR3 consists of 16 residues. The CDR3 region is CALWEGQELGKKIKVF. The CDR3 DNA is TGTGCCTTGTGGGAGGGCCAAGAGTTGGGCAAAAAAATCAAGGTATTT.

There are a few counts of this clone. The gene calls are TRGV9 and TRGJ1 or TRGJ2. In the absence of a J gene in TCRdb, the DNA was matched to germline to assign it here. Germline loops: CDR1 GITISATS, CDR2 ISYDGTV (reference sequence). The V gene end was trimmed by 0 bases and the J gene end by 5 bases; junction bases not matched to a gene: 1. This CDR3 has 12 amino acids. CDR3 nucleotides: TGTGCCTTGTGGGAGGTGGATTATAAGAAACTCTTT. Translating it yields CALWEVDYKKLF.

As to this clone: A clone one base away is much larger, so this may be a read error. The J gene has no call, while the V gene is TRGV9. This CDR3 has 10 residues. Germline V CDR1 and CDR2: GITISATS, ISYDGTV (reference sequence). The CDR3: CALWEEGKLF. The CDR3 coding sequence is TGTGCCTTGTGGGAAGAGGGGAAACTATTT.

This clone is large (0.1 to 1%) within its sample. This chain links TRGV9 with TRGJP. Losses at the gene ends were 2 bases for V and 5 bases for J; bases not matched to a gene: 3. Germline lookup yields CDR1 GITISATS and CDR2 ISYDGTV (reference sequence). This CDR3 comprises 16 residues. The DNA of the CDR3 is TGTGCCTTGTGGGAGGACAAAGAGTTGGGCAAAAAAATCAAGGTATTT. This encodes CALWEDKELGKKIKVF.

This clone has only a few counts. The chain links TRGV4 to TRGJ1 or TRGJ2. As TCRdb names no J gene, one was assigned here on the basis of a DNA match to germline. This CDR3 is built from 15 residues. The germline gives CDR1 EGSTGY, CDR2 YDSYTSSV. The trim removed 0 bases at V and 11 bases at J, leaving 16 bases unmatched. The CDR3 is CATWDGPRLLREKLF. For the CDR3, the DNA is TGTGCCACCTGGGATGGGCCTCGACTATTAAGGGAGAAACTCTTT.

A remark on this clone: Relative to the germline gene, one junction end is altered; a read error may explain this. CDR3 in amino acids: CALWEGLELGKKIKVF. In nucleotides, the CDR3 is TGTGCCTTGTGGGAGGGGCTAGAGTTGGGCAAAAAAATCAAGGTATTT. This chain uses TRGV9 with TRGJP. Here the J gene was assigned by germline matching of the DNA, as TCRdb has none. The CDR3 runs 16 residues. Germline CDR1 reads GITISATS; CDR2 reads ISYDGTV (reference sequence).

The J gene is TRGJ1 or TRGJ2, the V gene TRGV9. Germline matching of the DNA provided the J gene here, since TCRdb leaves it blank. Per the germline V gene, CDR1 is GITISATS and CDR2 is ISYDGTV (reference sequence). The junction had 0 bases not matched to a gene; V was cut back by 2 bases and J by 5 bases. The CDR3 is 11 residues long. CDR3 sequence: CALWEDYKKLF. CDR3 sequence (DNA): TGTGCCTTGTGGGAGGATTATAAGAAACTCTTT.

The chain employs TRGV4 and TRGJ1 or TRGJ2. The J gene, missing from TCRdb, was assigned here through DNA to germline matching. J was trimmed by 9 bases and V by 4 bases; bases with no gene match: 9. In germline, CDR1 is EGSTGY, CDR2 YDSYTSSV. The CDR3 spans 12 residues. CDR3 DNA: TGTGCCACCTGGGACCACGACTGTAAGAAACTCTTT. It encodes CATWDHDCKKLF.

The chain joins TRGV2 to TRGJ1 or TRGJ2. Here the J gene came from matching the DNA to germline, since TCRdb omits it. Unmatched junction bases numbered 6, after V lost 1 base and J lost 3 bases. The CDR3 has 14 amino acids. Germline V gives CDR1 EGSNGY, CDR2 YDSYNSKV. The chain's CDR3 is CATWDGRIYYKKLF. CDR3 DNA: TGTGCCACCTGGGACGGACGAATTTATTATAAGAAACTCTTT.

The chain recombines TRGV9 with TRGJP. Since TCRdb gives no J gene, matching the DNA to germline was used here to assign it. This CDR3 is 17 amino acids long. CDR1 is GITISATS and CDR2 is ISYDGTV in the germline V gene (reference sequence). The J segment lost 2 bases and the V segment lost 2 bases, leaving 3 bases of the junction unmatched. CDR3: CALWEGWQELGKKIKVF. DNA for the CDR3: TGTGCCTTGTGGGAGGGGTGGCAAGAGTTGGGCAAAAAAATCAAGGTATTT.

V usage is TRGV2 and J usage is TRGJP2. Germline matching of the DNA provided the J gene here, since TCRdb leaves it blank. With 1 base clipped from V and 8 bases from J, the junction kept 4 bases outside the gene matches. The germline V gene encodes CDR1 EGSNGY and CDR2 YDSYNSKV. This CDR3 is built from 13 residues. The CDR3 sequence: CATWDGIDWIKTF. The CDR3 bases are TGTGCCACCTGGGACGGAATCGATTGGATCAAGACGTTT.

Comments on this clone: This could be a read error, since a much larger clone is one nucleotide away. At the DNA level, this CDR3 is encoded by other sequences in the same sample as well. The chain employs TRGV9 and TRGJP. The J gene, missing from TCRdb, was assigned here through DNA to germline matching. The CDR3 has 17 amino acids. The germline gives CDR1 GITISATS, CDR2 ISYDGTV (reference sequence). DNA of the CDR3: TGTGCCTTATGGGAGGTGCAACAAGAGTTGGGCAAAAAAATCAAGGTATTT. Its translation: CALWEVQQELGKKIKVF.

By share, this clone ranks as hyperexpanded. Other nucleotide sequences from this sample produce the same CDR3. The CDR3 DNA reads as TGTGCCTTGTGGGAGGTGCGGGAGTTGGGCAAAAAAATCAAGGTATTT. This sequence encodes CALWEVRELGKKIKVF. The rearrangement uses TRGV9 and TRGJP. Assignment of the J gene here rests on matching the DNA to germline, because TCRdb gives none. V dropped 0 bases and J dropped 7; count of bases not matched to a gene: 3. Germline lookup yields CDR1 GITISATS and CDR2 ISYDGTV (reference sequence). This CDR3 spans 16 amino acids.

This chain links TRGV3 with TRGJ1 or TRGJ2. The J gene, not given by TCRdb, was assigned here from a germline match of the nucleotide sequence. CDR1 is VTNTFY, CDR2 YDVSTARD, per germline (reference sequence). The CDR3 has 11 residues. Trimming removed 3 bases from V and 8 bases from J; junction bases left unmatched: 4. The CDR3: CATWDGHKKLF. Written as DNA, the CDR3 is TGTGCCACCTGGGACGGGCATAAGAAACTCTTT.

The chain recombines TRGV1 with TRGJP2. The J gene, left out of TCRdb, was set here by checking the DNA against germline. TRGV1 is reported as an ORF; its role is uncertain. The junction had 4 bases not matched to a gene; V was cut back by 6 bases and J by 3 bases. The CDR3 loop spans 13 amino acids. The CDR3 sequence: CATWRGSDWIKTF. CDR3 nucleotide sequence: TGTGCCACCTGGCGAGGTAGTGATTGGATCAAGACGTTT.

In its sample, this clone is large. The chain links TRGV8 to TRGJ1 or TRGJ2. No J segment appears in TCRdb, so it was assigned here by matching the sequence to germline. The germline V gene encodes CDR1 VENAVY and CDR2 YDSYNSRV. The length of the CDR3 is 13 residues. Germline trimming cut 0 bases from V and 4 bases from J; bases unmatched to any gene: 3. CDR3: CATWDRRYYKKLF. CDR3 coding DNA: TGTGCCACCTGGGATAGGCGGTATTATAAGAAACTCTTT.

Points on this clone: Being one base from a much bigger clone, this may be a read error. The genes are TRGV9 and TRGJP. TCRdb offers no J gene call, so here the DNA was matched to germline to obtain one. CDR1 and CDR2 from the germline V gene are GITISATS and ISYDGTV (reference sequence). This CDR3 has 16 amino acids. Trimming cost V 2 bases and J 7 bases; bases outside gene matches: 5. Here the CDR3 reads CALWEALELGKKIKVF. The CDR3, as DNA: TGTGCCTTGTGGGAGGCGCTGGAGTTGGGCAAAAAAATCAAGGTATTT.

This clone has a handful of counts. The V call is TRGV8, the J call TRGJ1 or TRGJ2. V lost 1 base to trimming and J lost 3 bases; unmatched junction nucleotides: 0. The V gene's germline CDR1 is VENAVY and CDR2 YDSYNSRV. This CDR3 has 12 residues. The CDR3 region is CATWDSYYKKLF. Here the CDR3 DNA reads TGTGCCACCTGGGATAGTTATTATAAGAAACTCTTT.

As for this clone: In the same sample, other DNA sequences code for this CDR3. This chain uses TRGV9 with TRGJP. TCRdb does not report a J gene; here it was assigned by matching the DNA to germline references. In germline, CDR1 is GITISATS, CDR2 ISYDGTV (reference sequence). V lost 3 bases to trimming and J lost 4 bases; unmatched junction nucleotides: 3. The CDR3 totals 16 residues. The DNA of the CDR3 is TGTGCCTTGTGGGAGTCACAAGAGTTGGGCAAAAAAATCAAGGTATTT. Residues: CALWESQELGKKIKVF.